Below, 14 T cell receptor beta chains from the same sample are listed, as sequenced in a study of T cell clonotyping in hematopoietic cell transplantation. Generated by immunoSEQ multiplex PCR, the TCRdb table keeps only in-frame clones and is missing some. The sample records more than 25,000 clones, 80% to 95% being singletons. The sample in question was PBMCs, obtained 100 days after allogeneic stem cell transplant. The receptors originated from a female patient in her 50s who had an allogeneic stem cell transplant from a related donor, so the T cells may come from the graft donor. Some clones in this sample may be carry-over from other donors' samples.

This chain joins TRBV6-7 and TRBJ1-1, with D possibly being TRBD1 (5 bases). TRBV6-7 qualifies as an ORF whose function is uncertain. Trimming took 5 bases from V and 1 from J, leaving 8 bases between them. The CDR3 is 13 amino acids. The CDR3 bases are TGTGCCAGCAGTAAAGGGGAGAACACTGAAGCTTTCTTT. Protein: CASSKGENTEAFF.

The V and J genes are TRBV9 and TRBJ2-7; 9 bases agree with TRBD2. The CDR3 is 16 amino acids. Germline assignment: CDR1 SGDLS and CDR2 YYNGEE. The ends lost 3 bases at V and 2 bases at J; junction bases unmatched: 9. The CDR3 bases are TGTGCCAGCAGCGCGGGGCTCGAGCGGGGGGCCTACGAGCAGTACTTC. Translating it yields CASSAGLERGAYEQYF.

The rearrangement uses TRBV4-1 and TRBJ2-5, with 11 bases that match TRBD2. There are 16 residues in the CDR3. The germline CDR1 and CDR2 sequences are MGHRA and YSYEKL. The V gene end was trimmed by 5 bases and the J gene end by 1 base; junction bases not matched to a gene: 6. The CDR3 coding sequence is TGCGCCAGCAGCAGGGCTAGCGGGGGGATCCAAGAGACCCAGTACTTC. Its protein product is CASSRASGGIQETQYF.

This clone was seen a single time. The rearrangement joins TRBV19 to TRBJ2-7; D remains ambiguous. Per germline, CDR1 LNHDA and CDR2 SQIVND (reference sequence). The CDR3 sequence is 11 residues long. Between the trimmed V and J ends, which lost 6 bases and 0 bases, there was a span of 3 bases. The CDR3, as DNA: TGTGCCAGTAGAGACTCCTACGAGCAGTACTTC. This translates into CASRDSYEQYF.

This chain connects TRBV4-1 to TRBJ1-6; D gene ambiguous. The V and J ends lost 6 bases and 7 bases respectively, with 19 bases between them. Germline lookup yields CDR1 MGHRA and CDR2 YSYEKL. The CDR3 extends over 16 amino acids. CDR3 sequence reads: CASSNDLDWVNSPLHF. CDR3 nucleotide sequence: TGCGCCAGCAGTAACGATTTGGATTGGGTCAATTCACCCCTCCACTTT.

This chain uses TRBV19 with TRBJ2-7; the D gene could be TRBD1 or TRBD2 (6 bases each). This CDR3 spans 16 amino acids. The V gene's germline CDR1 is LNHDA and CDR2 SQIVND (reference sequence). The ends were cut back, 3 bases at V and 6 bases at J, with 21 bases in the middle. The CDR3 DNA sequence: TGTGCCAGTAGTATCGATGGGGGCAGGGGAGGAAGCGAGCAGTACTTC. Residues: CASSIDGGRGGSEQYF.

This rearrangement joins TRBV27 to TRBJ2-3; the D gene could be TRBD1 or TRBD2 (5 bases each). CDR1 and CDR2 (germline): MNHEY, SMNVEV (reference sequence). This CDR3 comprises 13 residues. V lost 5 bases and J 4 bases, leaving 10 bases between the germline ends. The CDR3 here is CASSLGTADTQYF. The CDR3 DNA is TGTGCCAGCAGTCTCGGGACCGCAGATACGCAGTATTTT.

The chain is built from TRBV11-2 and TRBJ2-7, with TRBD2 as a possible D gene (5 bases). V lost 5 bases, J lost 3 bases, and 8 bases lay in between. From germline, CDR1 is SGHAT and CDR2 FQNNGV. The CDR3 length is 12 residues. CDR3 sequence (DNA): TGTGCCAGCAGCCCCGGGAACTACGAGCAGTACTTC. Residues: CASSPGNYEQYF. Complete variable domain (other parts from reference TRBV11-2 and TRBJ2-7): EAGVAQSPRYKIIEKRQSVAFWCNPISGHATLYWYQQILGQGPKLLIQFQNNGVVDDSQLPKDRFSAERLKGVDSTLKIQPAKLEDSAVYLCASSPGNYEQYFGPGTRLTVT.

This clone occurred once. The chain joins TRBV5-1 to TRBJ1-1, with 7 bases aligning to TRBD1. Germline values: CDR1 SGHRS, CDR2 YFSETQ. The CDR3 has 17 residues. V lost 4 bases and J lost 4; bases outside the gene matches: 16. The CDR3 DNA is TGCGCCAGCAGCCCGGTCCCAGGGGGGACTGCGGGCACTGAAGCTTTCTTT. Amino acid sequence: CASSPVPGGTAGTEAFF.

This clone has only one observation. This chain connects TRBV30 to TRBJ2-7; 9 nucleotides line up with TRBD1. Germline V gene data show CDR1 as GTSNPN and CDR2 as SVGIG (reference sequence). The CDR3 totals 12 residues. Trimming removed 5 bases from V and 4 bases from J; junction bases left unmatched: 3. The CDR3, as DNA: TGTGCCTGGGCGGGACAGGGTTACGAGCAGTACTTC. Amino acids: CAWAGQGYEQYF. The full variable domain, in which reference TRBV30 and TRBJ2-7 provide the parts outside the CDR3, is SQTIHQWPATLVQPVGSPLSLECTVEGTSNPNLYWYRQAAGRGLQLLFYSVGIGQISSEVPQNLSASRPQDRQFILSSKKLLLSDSGFYLCAWAGQGYEQYFGPGTRLTVT.

DNA for the CDR3: TGTGCCAGCAGGGACAGGGGGAGCTCTGGAAACACCATATATTTT. Protein sequence: CASRDRGSSGNTIYF. The rearrangement joins TRBV6-1 to TRBJ1-3; 10 bases are shared with TRBD1. J was trimmed by 0 bases and V by 6 bases; bases with no gene match: 2. The CDR3 is 15 amino acids. Germline assignment: CDR1 MNHNS and CDR2 SASEGT.

The DNA for the CDR3 is TGTGCCACCAGCAGAAGCCCCGGGGGACAGCCCCAGCATTTT. Translation: CATSRSPGGQPQHF. The chain has TRBV15 and TRBJ1-5; tentative D call: TRBD1 (5 bases). This CDR3 contains 14 residues. Germline assignment: CDR1 LNHNV and CDR2 YYDKDF (reference sequence). The V and J ends lost 2 bases and 7 bases respectively, with 12 bases between them.

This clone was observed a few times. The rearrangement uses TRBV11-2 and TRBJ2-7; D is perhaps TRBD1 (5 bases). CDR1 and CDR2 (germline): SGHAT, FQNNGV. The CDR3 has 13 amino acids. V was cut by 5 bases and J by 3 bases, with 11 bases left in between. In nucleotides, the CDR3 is TGTGCCAGCAGCGAGGACATCGGCTACGAGCAGTACTTC. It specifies CASSEDIGYEQYF.

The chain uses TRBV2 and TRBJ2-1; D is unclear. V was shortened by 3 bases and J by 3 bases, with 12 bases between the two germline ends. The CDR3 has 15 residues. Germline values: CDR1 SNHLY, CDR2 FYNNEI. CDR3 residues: CASSDGYGVYNEQFF. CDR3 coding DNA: TGTGCCAGCAGTGACGGTTATGGTGTCTACAATGAGCAGTTCTTC.